These 32 T cell receptor beta chains were sequenced from one sample in a study of blood T cells in healthy people across ages. A second PCR, run for roughly 7 to 12 cycles, used a sample-barcoded 5' primer plus a J-beta primer mix. MiXCR was run by TCRdb on the 5' RACE reads, yielding one entry per CDR3 protein. The table lists hundreds of thousands of distinct CDR3 sequences, under 30% of them singletons. The sample consisted of blood. All receptors derive from a woman at least 80 years old in good health.

This clonotype occurred many times. The chain couples TRBV6-5 to TRBJ2-7, with D possibly being TRBD2 (7 bases). V lost 6 bases to trimming and J lost 2 bases, with 17 bases between them. The germline V gene has CDR1 MNHEY and CDR2 SVGAGI. There are 15 residues in the CDR3. The CDR3 coding sequence is TGTGCCAGCAGCCTCCGGGGCGGGGGCCCCTACGAGCAGTACTTC. Protein: CASSLRGGGPYEQYF.

This clonotype turned up a few times. The rearrangement uses TRBV10-3 and TRBJ2-7, with D perhaps matching TRBD2 (6 bases). The CDR3 spans 13 residues. Deletions cut 2 bases from V and 4 bases from J, with 9 bases between. Looked up from germline, CDR1 is ENHRY and CDR2 is SYGVKD. The CDR3 spells CAISEPGAYEQYF. DNA of the CDR3: TGTGCCATCAGTGAGCCGGGAGCATACGAGCAGTACTTC.

The J gene is TRBJ2-1, the V gene TRBV5-1; D is perhaps TRBD1 (5 bases). This CDR3 comprises 15 residues. CDR1 is SGHRS, CDR2 YFSETQ, per germline. V dropped 0 bases and J dropped 3 bases, with 10 bases sitting between them. This CDR3 reads CASSLGEDSYNEQFF. DNA for the CDR3: TGCGCCAGCAGCTTGGGGGAAGACAGCTACAATGAGCAGTTCTTC.

The genes are TRBV30 and TRBJ1-2; D is perhaps TRBD1 (6 bases). V was cut by 0 bases and J by 0 bases, with 8 bases left in between. This CDR3 spans 14 amino acids. CDR1 and CDR2 (germline): GTSNPN, SVGIG (reference sequence). The CDR3 DNA reads TGTGCCTGGAGTGTACCAGGGGCTAACTATGGCTACACCTTC. Its protein product is CAWSVPGANYGYTF.

About this clonotype itself: A read error may be the cause here, since a much bigger clone is one base away. V usage is TRBV28 and J usage is TRBJ2-3; 7 bases are shared with TRBD2. Per germline, CDR1 MDHEN and CDR2 SYDVKM. The CDR3 covers 14 residues. CDR3 nucleotides: TGTGCCGGCAGTCGGAGCGGGGGCACAGATACGCAGTATTTT. It encodes CAGSRSGGTDTQYF.

This clonotype turned up a few times. V gene TRBV3-1 combines with J gene TRBJ2-1; TRBD1 aligns across 9 bases. The junction had 7 bases not matched to a gene; V was cut back by 5 bases and J by 5 bases. The germline CDR1 and CDR2 sequences are LGHDT and YNNKEL (reference sequence). The CDR3 sequence is 15 residues long. The CDR3 bases are TGTGCCAGCAGCTCGGACAGGGGATGGAACAATGAGCAGTTCTTC. Translation gives CASSSDRGWNNEQFF.

This clonotype was observed many times. The chain joins TRBV5-6 to TRBJ2-3; 8 bases are shared with TRBD1. The V segment lost 5 bases and the J segment 6 bases; nucleotides outside the gene matches: 11. The CDR3 sequence is 15 residues long. Germline V lookup: CDR1 SGHDT, CDR2 YYEEEE. The CDR3 region is CASRDRDRILDTQYF. Here the CDR3 DNA reads TGTGCCAGCAGGGACCGGGACAGGATTCTTGATACGCAGTATTTT.

This clonotype was observed many times. This chain connects TRBV7-2 to TRBJ1-1; the D gene is possibly TRBD1 (6 bases). The germline V and J ends were trimmed by 5 bases and 3 bases, with 25 bases remaining between them. CDR1 is SGHTA, CDR2 FQGNSA, per germline. This CDR3 is built from 18 residues. DNA for the CDR3: TGTGCCAGCAGCCAGATTAGGCTAGATCGGGGGCTGCACACTGAAGCTTTCTTT. The encoded protein is CASSQIRLDRGLHTEAFF.

Here the CDR3 DNA reads TGTGCCAGCAGGTCCCCTGGGCATGAAGCTTTCTTT. Residues: CASRSPGHEAFF. This sequence joins TRBV28 and TRBJ1-1; no clear D. This CDR3 contains 12 residues. The germline V gene has CDR1 MDHEN and CDR2 SYDVKM. Deletions cut 6 bases from V and 7 bases from J, with 12 bases between.

This CDR3 is CASSIEGTRVTDTQYF. In DNA form, the CDR3 reads TGTGCCAGTAGTATAGAAGGGACTAGGGTGACAGATACGCAGTATTTT. The rearrangement joins TRBV19 to TRBJ2-3; 8 bases are shared with TRBD2. J lost 3 bases, V lost 0 bases, and 5 bases had no gene match. This CDR3 spans 16 amino acids. Germline assignment: CDR1 LNHDA and CDR2 SQIVND (reference sequence).

In this sample, this clonotype turned up many times. The chain has TRBV6-5 and TRBJ2-3, with D perhaps TRBD2 (5 bases). This CDR3 is 13 amino acids long. Trimming removed 6 bases from V and 6 bases from J, with 13 bases in between. CDR1 is MNHEY, CDR2 SVGAGI, per germline. This CDR3 is CASSRGHGDTQYF. DNA for the CDR3: TGTGCCAGCAGCCGGGGTCACGGGGATACGCAGTATTTT.

This clonotype was seen ten or more times. The gene calls are TRBV12-3 or TRBV12-4 and TRBJ2-3; 11 bases fit TRBD2. Germline trimming cut 5 bases from V and 6 bases from J; bases unmatched to any gene: 19. CDR3 length equals 19 residues. The CDR3 sequence: CASSPLAGGIPINHDTQYF. The DNA for the CDR3 is TGTGCCAGCAGTCCCCTAGCGGGGGGTATTCCCATAAATCACGATACGCAGTATTTT.

This clonotype was picked up many times. The chain's CDR3 is CASSPRGSGGPSYNEQFF. DNA for the CDR3: TGCGCCAGCAGCCCCCGGGGCAGCGGGGGCCCCTCCTACAATGAGCAGTTCTTC. This rearrangement joins TRBV4-3 to TRBJ2-1; 8 bases align to TRBD2. The CDR3 contains 18 residues. V gave up 4 bases and J gave up 0 bases; unmatched junction bases: 11. Germline-derived CDR1 and CDR2 are LGHNA and YSLEER.

As to this clonotype: This may stem from a read error, because a much larger clone lies one nucleotide away. V and J are TRBV5-1 and TRBJ2-1; possibly TRBD1 for D (7 bases). This CDR3 spans 13 amino acids. In germline, CDR1 is SGHRS, CDR2 YFSETQ. Trimming left V 0 bases short and J 13 bases short, with 14 bases between. The CDR3 coding sequence is TGCGCCAGCAGCTTGGGGTCAGGGGGAGGTCAGTTCTTC. As protein: CASSLGSGGGQFF.

This sequence joins TRBV24-1 and TRBJ2-1; D remains ambiguous. The V gene lost 4 bases and the J gene lost 13 bases, with 10 bases spanning the gap. The length of the CDR3 is 11 residues. Germline V gene lookup returns CDR1 KGHDR and CDR2 SFDVKD. The CDR3 nucleotides read TGTGCCACCAGTGACAAAGAGACCCAGTTCTTC. As protein: CATSDKETQFF.

Turning to this clonotype: One end of the junction does not line up with germline, which may come from a read error. This chain connects TRBV3-1 to TRBJ2-5; maybe TRBD1 (6 bases). The germline V gene encodes CDR1 LGHDT and CDR2 YNNKEL (reference sequence). This CDR3 contains 16 residues. Here the CDR3 DNA reads TGTGCCAGCAGCCACCGAAGCAGGGGAAAGCAAGAGACCCGGTACTTC. Its translation is CASSHRSRGKQETRYF.

In this sample, this clonotype turned up many times. The chain joins TRBV29-1 to TRBJ1-5, with a weak D call TRBD1 (5 bases). This CDR3 region has 15 residues. V lost 5 bases and J lost 0, with 14 bases in between. Germline CDR1 is SQVTM and CDR2 is ANQGSEA. The CDR3 coding sequence is TGCAGCGTTATCACTCAGGGAAATAGCAATCAGCCCCAGCATTTT. It specifies CSVITQGNSNQPQHF.

The chain employs TRBV29-1 and TRBJ2-3, with a possible D match to TRBD1 (6 bases). Deletions cut 4 bases from V and 4 bases from J, with 15 bases between. This CDR3 spans 14 amino acids. Germline CDR1 SQVTM, CDR2 ANQGSEA. CDR3 sequence: CSVVATGMADTQYF. CDR3 nucleotides: TGCAGCGTTGTCGCAACAGGGATGGCAGATACGCAGTATTTT.

This clonotype was counted many times. V gene TRBV20-1 combines with J gene TRBJ1-4; 7 bases are shared with TRBD1. V lost 4 bases, J lost 7 bases, and 6 bases stayed unmatched. Germline V gene lookup returns CDR1 DFQATT and CDR2 SNEGSKA (reference sequence). The CDR3 has 13 residues. CDR3 region: CSAKQGIVEKLFF. Here the CDR3 DNA reads TGCAGTGCTAAACAGGGGATAGTTGAAAAACTGTTTTTT.

Only one count was recorded for this clonotype. The chain joins TRBV7-2 to TRBJ2-5; a weak D match, TRBD2 (6 bases). V lost 11 bases, J lost 5 bases, and 21 bases lay in between. The germline V gene encodes CDR1 SGHTA and CDR2 FQGNSA. The length of the CDR3 is 14 residues. The CDR3 here is CAGGGSVGRETQYF. Here the CDR3 DNA reads TGTGCCGGCGGCGGATCCGTGGGGAGGGAGACCCAGTACTTC.

Many counts were recorded for this clonotype. V gene TRBV14 combines with J gene TRBJ2-3, with D possibly being TRBD1 or TRBD2 (5 bases each). Trimming took off 6 bases at V and 0 bases at J, with 22 bases between the two ends. This CDR3 spans 18 amino acids. The germline gives CDR1 SGHDN, CDR2 FVKESK. CDR3 DNA: TGTGCCAGCAGTCGCGTGGCAGGGAGTCACCTTAGCACAGATACGCAGTATTTT. Its protein product is CASSRVAGSHLSTDTQYF.

This clonotype turned up a few times. Its ends do not fully match the called genes, so a read error is possible. The chain employs TRBV28 and TRBJ2-1; possibly TRBD1 for D (6 bases). Germline CDR1 and CDR2: MDHEN and SYDVKM. CDR3 length equals 14 residues. As DNA, the CDR3 is TGTGCCGGCAGTTTCTCGGACAGTTACAATGAGCAGTTCTTC. Translated: CAGSFSDSYNEQFF.

A note on this clonotype: A much larger clone lies one base from this, so it may be a read error. The chain joins TRBV6-4 to TRBJ2-1; 11 bases line up with TRBD2. Germline V CDR1 and CDR2: MRHNA, SNTAGT. The CDR3 spans 16 residues. Germline trimming cut 1 base from V and 11 bases from J; bases unmatched to any gene: 10. CDR3 loop: CASSDLAGGPGNKQFF. The CDR3 DNA sequence: TGTGCCAGCAGTGACTTAGCGGGGGGGCCAGGGAATAAGCAGTTCTTC.

This clonotype was recorded at least ten times. This chain connects TRBV6-5 to TRBJ1-1; no reliable D call. The CDR3 is 12 amino acids. Germline V gives CDR1 MNHEY, CDR2 SVGAGI. V was shortened by 6 bases and J by 1 base, with 6 bases between the two germline ends. The DNA for the CDR3 is TGTGCCAGCAGCTACCAGAACACTGAAGCTTTCTTT. It is translated as CASSYQNTEAFF.

Only a few counts were recorded for this clonotype. J is TRBJ2-5 and V is TRBV29-1, with 12 bases identical to TRBD2. CDR3 size: 16 residues. Germline trimming cut 8 bases from V and 5 bases from J; bases unmatched to any gene: 15. Germline assignment: CDR1 SQVTM and CDR2 ANQGSEA. Here the CDR3 DNA reads TGCAGCTTCCTCGGGGACTCTAGCGGGAGGGAGGAGACCCAGTACTTC. It specifies CSFLGDSSGREETQYF.

The table lists this clonotype with many counts. The chain joins TRBV20-1 to TRBJ1-5; tentative D call: TRBD1 (5 bases). CDR3 length: 14 amino acids. Germline loops: CDR1 DFQATT, CDR2 SNEGSKA (reference sequence). The V and J ends lost 2 bases and 5 bases respectively, with 13 bases between them. The CDR3 is CSARRGLVDQPQHF. Written as DNA, the CDR3 is TGCAGTGCTAGACGGGGACTTGTTGATCAGCCCCAGCATTTT.

The rearrangement uses TRBV6-2 or TRBV6-3 and TRBJ1-5; 8 bases agree with TRBD1. Germline lookup yields CDR1 MNHEY and CDR2 SVGEGT. Losses at the gene ends were 7 bases for V and 3 bases for J; bases not matched to a gene: 5. This CDR3 spans 14 amino acids. The DNA of the CDR3 is TGTGCCAGCATGCCAGGGGGCATCAATCAGCCCCAGCATTTT. This codes for CASMPGGINQPQHF.

In this sample, this clonotype turned up many times. This chain connects TRBV12-3 or TRBV12-4 to TRBJ1-5, with D unclear. Trimming removed 3 bases from V and 0 bases from J, with 12 bases in between. The CDR3 has 16 residues. CDR3 DNA sequence: TGTGCCAGCAGTTTGGGTGTTGGTTCTAGCAATCAGCCCCAGCATTTT. Translated, it gives CASSLGVGSSNQPQHF.

This clonotype has at least ten counts. One base away lies a much larger clone, so this may be a sequencing read error. V usage is TRBV29-1 and J usage is TRBJ2-1; 7 bases fit TRBD1. The J call may be mistaken, given a closer DNA end match to TRBJ2-7. The CDR3 extends over 15 amino acids. CDR1 and CDR2 (germline): SQVTM, ANQGSEA. CDR3: CSVLVHPGQNNEQYF. The DNA for the CDR3 is TGCAGCGTTCTTGTACACCCGGGACAGAACAATGAGCAGTACTTC.

This clonotype was detected a few times. The V and J genes are TRBV7-2 and TRBJ2-3, with TRBD1 matching 7 bases. The V segment lost 4 bases and the J segment 3 bases; nucleotides outside the gene matches: 13. Germline CDR1 SGHTA, CDR2 FQGNSA. The CDR3 covers 17 residues. CDR3 in amino acids: CASSSGSDRVFTDTQYF. As DNA, the CDR3 is TGTGCCAGCAGCTCGGGATCTGACAGGGTGTTTACAGATACGCAGTATTTT.

This sequence joins TRBV27 and TRBJ1-5; 8 bases map to TRBD1. The J segment lost 4 bases and the V segment lost 1 base, leaving 9 bases of the junction unmatched. The CDR3 length is 17 residues. Per germline, CDR1 MNHEY and CDR2 SMNVEV (reference sequence). The DNA for the CDR3 is TGTGCCAGCAGTTTATTTGGGACAGGAAACAGGAATCAGCCCCAGCATTTT. The encoded protein is CASSLFGTGNRNQPQHF.

V and J are TRBV20-1 and TRBJ1-1, with 7 bases that match TRBD1. Germline lookup yields CDR1 DFQATT and CDR2 SNEGSKA (reference sequence). V was clipped by 0 bases and J by 7 bases; unmatched bases: 20. This CDR3 has 18 residues. CDR3 loop: CSARDSDRSWRGRGEAFF. CDR3 nucleotide sequence: TGCAGTGCTAGAGATTCCGATCGATCTTGGAGGGGGCGAGGTGAAGCTTTCTTT.